This T cell receptor beta chain comes out of a study of post-analysis software for immune sequencing data. Background on the study: Disease courses included relapsing-remitting, secondary progressive and progressive-relapsing multiple sclerosis.

Unique-molecular-identifier-tagged TCR beta cDNA libraries were used. TCRdb reanalysed the PCR reads using MiXCR and keeps one entry per CDR3 protein. The sample has fewer than 900,000 distinct CDR3 sequences, around 42% seen once. Germline V gives CDR1 DFQATT, CDR2 SNEGSKA (reference sequence). V shed 5 bases and J shed 5 bases, with 19 bases lying between them. The CDR3 is made up of 15 amino acids. Findings of the study overall: The normalized Chao1 diversity of multiple sclerosis patients was significantly lower than that of controls. By F measure, strong co-clustering occurred among samples prepared in the same batch. Elevated frequency relative to controls characterized 4 or 5 TRBV segments in patients, TRBV5-6, TRBV5-1 and TRBV20-1 among them.

As concerns this clonotype: Its antigen is currently unknown.

This sequence was found in a girl between 10 and 17 years old with multiple sclerosis. Sequencing was done on a sample of blood. This chain uses TRBV20-1 with TRBJ2-1, with TRBD2 as a possible D gene (5 bases). CDR3 sequence reads: CSAGGIRTPHNEQFF. In DNA, the CDR3 is TGCAGTGCTGGAGGAATCCGGACCCCGCACAATGAGCAGTTCTTC.